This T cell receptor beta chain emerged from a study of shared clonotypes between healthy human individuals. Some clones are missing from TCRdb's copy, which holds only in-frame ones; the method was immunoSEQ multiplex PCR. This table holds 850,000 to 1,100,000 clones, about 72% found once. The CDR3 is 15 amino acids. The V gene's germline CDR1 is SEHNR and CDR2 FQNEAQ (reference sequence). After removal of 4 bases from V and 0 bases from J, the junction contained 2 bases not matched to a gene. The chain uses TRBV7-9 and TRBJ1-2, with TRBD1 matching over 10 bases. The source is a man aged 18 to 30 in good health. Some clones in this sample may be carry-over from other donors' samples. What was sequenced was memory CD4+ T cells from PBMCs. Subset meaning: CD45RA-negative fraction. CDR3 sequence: CASSWGTGANYGYTF. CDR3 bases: TGTGCCAGCAGCTGGGGGACAGGGGCTAACTATGGCTACACCTTC. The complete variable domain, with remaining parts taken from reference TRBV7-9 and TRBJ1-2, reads DTGVSQNPRHKITKRGQNVTFRCDPISEHNRLYWYRQTLGQGPEFLTYFQNEAQLEKSRLLSDRFSAERPKGSFSTLEIQRTEQGDSAMYLCASSWGTGANYGYTFGSGTRLTVV.